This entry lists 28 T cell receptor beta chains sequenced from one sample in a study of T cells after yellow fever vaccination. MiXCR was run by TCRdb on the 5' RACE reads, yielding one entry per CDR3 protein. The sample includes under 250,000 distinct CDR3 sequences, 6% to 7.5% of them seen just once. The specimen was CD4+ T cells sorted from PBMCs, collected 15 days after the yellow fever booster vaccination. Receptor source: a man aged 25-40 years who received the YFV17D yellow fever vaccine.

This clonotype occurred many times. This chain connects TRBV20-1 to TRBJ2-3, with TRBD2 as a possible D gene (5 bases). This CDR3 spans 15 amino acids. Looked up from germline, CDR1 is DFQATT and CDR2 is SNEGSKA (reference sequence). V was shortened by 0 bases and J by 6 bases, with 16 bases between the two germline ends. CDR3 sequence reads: CSARDLIGPGDTQYF. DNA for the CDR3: TGCAGTGCTAGAGATCTGATAGGGCCGGGGGATACGCAGTATTTT.

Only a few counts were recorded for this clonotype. Here the CDR3 DNA reads TGTGCCAGCAGTCTCACTCCCTCCCTCACTAGCGGGAGGCGCGAGCAGTTCTTC. It yields the protein CASSLTPSLTSGRREQFF. The chain employs TRBV6-5 and TRBJ2-1, with 12 nucleotides matching TRBD2. The trim removed 5 bases at V and 10 bases at J, leaving 18 bases unmatched. This CDR3 is built from 18 residues. The germline V gene encodes CDR1 MNHEY and CDR2 SVGAGI.

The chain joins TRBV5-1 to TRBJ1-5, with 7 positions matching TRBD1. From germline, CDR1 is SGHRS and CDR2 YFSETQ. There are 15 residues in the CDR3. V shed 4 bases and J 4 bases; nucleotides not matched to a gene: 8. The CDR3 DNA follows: TGCGCCAGCAGCCCAGGGGGATTGAGGAATCAGCCCCAGCATTTT. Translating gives CASSPGGLRNQPQHF.

The CDR3 protein is CAISDGTRGYGYTF. CDR3 sequence (DNA): TGTGCCATCAGTGACGGGACAAGGGGGTATGGCTACACCTTC. This rearrangement joins TRBV10-3 to TRBJ1-2, with D tentatively TRBD1 (6 bases). Germline CDR1 reads ENHRY; CDR2 reads SYGVKD. The CDR3 runs to 14 residues. Trimming took 3 bases from V and 5 from J, leaving 13 bases between them.

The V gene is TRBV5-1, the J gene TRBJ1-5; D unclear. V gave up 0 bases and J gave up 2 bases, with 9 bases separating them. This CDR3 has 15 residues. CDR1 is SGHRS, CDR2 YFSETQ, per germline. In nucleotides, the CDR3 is TGCGCCAGCAGCTTGGCACCCAATGGCAATCAGCCCCAGCATTTT. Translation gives CASSLAPNGNQPQHF. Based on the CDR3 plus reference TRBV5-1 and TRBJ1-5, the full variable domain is KAGVTQTPRYLIKTRGQQVTLSCSPISGHRSVSWYQQTPGQGLQFLFEYFSETQRNKGNFPGRFSGRQFSNSRSEMNVSTLELGDSALYLCASSLAPNGNQPQHFGDGTRLSIL.

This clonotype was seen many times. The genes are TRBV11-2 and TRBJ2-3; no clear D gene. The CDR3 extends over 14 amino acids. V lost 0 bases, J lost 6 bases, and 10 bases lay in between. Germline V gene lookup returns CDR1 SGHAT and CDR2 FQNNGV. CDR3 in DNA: TGTGCCAGCAGCTTAGACCCGCCCCCCGATACGCAGTATTTT. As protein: CASSLDPPPDTQYF.

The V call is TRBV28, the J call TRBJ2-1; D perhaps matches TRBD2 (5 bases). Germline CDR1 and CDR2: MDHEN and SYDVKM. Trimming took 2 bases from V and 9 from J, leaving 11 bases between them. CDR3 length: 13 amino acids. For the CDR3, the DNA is TGTGCCAGCAGTTTAAGCCCTGGACTTGAGCAGTTCTTC. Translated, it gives CASSLSPGLEQFF. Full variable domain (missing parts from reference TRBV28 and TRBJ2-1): DVKVTQSSRYLVKRTGEKVFLECVQDMDHENMFWYRQDPGLGLRLIYFSYDVKMKEKGDIPEGYSVSREKKERFSLILESASTNQTSMYLCASSLSPGLEQFFGPGTRLTVL.

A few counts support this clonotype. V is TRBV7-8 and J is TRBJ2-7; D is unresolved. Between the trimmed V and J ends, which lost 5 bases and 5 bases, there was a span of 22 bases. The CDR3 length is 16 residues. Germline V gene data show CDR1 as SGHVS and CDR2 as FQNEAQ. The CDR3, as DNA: TGTGCCAGCAGCATTCGACTGGCGCCTAGATCCCACGAGCAGTACTTC. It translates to CASSIRLAPRSHEQYF.

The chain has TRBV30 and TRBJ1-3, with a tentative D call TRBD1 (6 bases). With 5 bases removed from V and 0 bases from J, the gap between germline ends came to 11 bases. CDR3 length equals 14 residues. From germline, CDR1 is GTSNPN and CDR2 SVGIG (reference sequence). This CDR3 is CAWATGFSGNTIYF. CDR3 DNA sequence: TGTGCCTGGGCGACAGGCTTCTCTGGAAACACCATATATTTT.

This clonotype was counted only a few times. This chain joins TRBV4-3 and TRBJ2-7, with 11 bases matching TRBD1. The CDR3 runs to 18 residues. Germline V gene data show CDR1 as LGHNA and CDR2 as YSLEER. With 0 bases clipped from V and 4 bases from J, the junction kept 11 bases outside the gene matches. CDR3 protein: CASSQDLVPGTGGYEQYF. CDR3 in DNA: TGCGCCAGCAGCCAAGATCTTGTCCCCGGGACAGGGGGATACGAGCAGTACTTC.

The CDR3 sequence: CASSPGTGQETQYF. DNA for the CDR3: TGCGCCAGCAGCCCCGGGACTGGGCAAGAGACCCAGTACTTC. The V and J genes are TRBV5-1 and TRBJ2-5; TRBD2 might be the D (6 bases). The CDR3 loop spans 14 amino acids. The germline CDR1 and CDR2 sequences are SGHRS and YFSETQ. V gave up 4 bases and J gave up 2 bases, with 12 bases separating them. Looking up the rest from reference TRBV5-1 and TRBJ2-5 gives the full variable domain: KAGVTQTPRYLIKTRGQQVTLSCSPISGHRSVSWYQQTPGQGLQFLFEYFSETQRNKGNFPGRFSGRQFSNSRSEMNVSTLELGDSALYLCASSPGTGQETQYFGPGTRLLVL.

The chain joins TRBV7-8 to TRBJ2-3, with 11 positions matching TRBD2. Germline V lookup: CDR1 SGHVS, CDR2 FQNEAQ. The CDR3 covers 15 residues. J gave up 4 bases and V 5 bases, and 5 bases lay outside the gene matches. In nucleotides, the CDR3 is TGTGCCAGCAGCCCACTAGCGGGAGCTTCAGATACGCAGTATTTT. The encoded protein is CASSPLAGASDTQYF. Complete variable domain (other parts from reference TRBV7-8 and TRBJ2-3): GAGVSQSPRYKVAKRGQDVALRCDPISGHVSLFWYQQALGQGPEFLTYFQNEAQLDKSGLPSDRFFAERPEGSVSTLKIQRTQQEDSAVYLCASSPLAGASDTQYFGPGTRLTVL.

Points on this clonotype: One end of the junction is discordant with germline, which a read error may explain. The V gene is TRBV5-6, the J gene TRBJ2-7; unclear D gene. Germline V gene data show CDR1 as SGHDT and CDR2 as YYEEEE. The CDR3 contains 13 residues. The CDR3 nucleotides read TGTGCCATCAGCCCGGACCGCCTCTACGAGCAGTACTTC. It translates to CAISPDRLYEQYF.

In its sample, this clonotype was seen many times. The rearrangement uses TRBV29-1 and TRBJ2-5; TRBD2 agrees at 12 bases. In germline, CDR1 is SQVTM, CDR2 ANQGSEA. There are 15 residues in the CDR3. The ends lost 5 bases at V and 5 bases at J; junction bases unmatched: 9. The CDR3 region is CSVLAGGPARETQYF. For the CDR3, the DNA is TGCAGCGTTCTAGCGGGAGGGCCCGCCCGGGAGACCCAGTACTTC.

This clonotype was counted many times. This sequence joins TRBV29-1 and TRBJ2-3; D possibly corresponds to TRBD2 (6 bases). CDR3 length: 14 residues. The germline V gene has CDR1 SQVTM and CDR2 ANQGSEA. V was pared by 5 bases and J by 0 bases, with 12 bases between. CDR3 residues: CSVFLAQSTDTQYF. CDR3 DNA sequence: TGCAGCGTTTTCCTAGCGCAAAGCACAGATACGCAGTATTTT.

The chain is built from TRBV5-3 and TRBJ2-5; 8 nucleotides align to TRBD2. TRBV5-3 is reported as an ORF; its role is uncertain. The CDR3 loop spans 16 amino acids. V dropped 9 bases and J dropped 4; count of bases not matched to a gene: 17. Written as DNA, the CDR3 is TGTGCCACCCCTACTCCCAGCGGGAGAAAGGGAGAGACCCAGTACTTC. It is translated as CATPTPSGRKGETQYF.

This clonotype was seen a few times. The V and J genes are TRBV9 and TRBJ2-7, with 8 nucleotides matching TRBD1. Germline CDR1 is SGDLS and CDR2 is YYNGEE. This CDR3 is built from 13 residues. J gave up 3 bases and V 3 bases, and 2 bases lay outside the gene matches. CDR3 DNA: TGTGCCAGCAGCGAGGGGACAGGCTACGAGCAGTACTTC. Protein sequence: CASSEGTGYEQYF.

CDR3 region: CASSVDWGRQGNEKLFF. CDR3 DNA: TGTGCCAGCAGCGTTGATTGGGGGCGACAGGGGAATGAAAAACTGTTTTTT. The chain joins TRBV9 to TRBJ1-4; 8 bases line up with TRBD1. Germline CDR1 reads SGDLS; CDR2 reads YYNGEE. The CDR3 length is 17 residues. Losses at the gene ends were 2 bases for V and 5 bases for J; bases not matched to a gene: 11.

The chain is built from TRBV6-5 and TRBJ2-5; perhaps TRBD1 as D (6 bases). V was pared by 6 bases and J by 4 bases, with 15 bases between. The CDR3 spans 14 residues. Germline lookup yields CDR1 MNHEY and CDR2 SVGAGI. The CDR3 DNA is TGTGCCAGCAGAAACCCGGGACACCTAGAGACCCAGTACTTC. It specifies CASRNPGHLETQYF.

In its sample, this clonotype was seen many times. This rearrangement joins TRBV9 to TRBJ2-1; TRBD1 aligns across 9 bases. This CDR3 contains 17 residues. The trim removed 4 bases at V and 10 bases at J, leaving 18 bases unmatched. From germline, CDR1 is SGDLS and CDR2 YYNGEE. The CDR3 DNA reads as TGTGCCAGCAGCACAACCTCTTGGGGGACAGGGCCCCCCGAGCAGTTCTTC. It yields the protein CASSTTSWGTGPPEQFF.

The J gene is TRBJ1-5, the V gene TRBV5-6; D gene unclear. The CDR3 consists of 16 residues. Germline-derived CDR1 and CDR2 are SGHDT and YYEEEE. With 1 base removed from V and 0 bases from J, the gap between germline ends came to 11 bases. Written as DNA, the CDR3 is TGTGCCAGCAGCTTGTGGGGAACCGATAGCAATCAGCCCCAGCATTTT. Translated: CASSLWGTDSNQPQHF.

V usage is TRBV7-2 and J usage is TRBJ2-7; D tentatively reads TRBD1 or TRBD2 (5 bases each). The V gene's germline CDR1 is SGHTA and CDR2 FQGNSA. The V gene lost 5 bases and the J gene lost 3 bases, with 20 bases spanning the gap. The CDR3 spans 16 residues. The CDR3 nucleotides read TGTGCCAGCAGCCCCGACAGCGGAGAACTGAACTACGAGCAGTACTTC. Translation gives CASSPDSGELNYEQYF.

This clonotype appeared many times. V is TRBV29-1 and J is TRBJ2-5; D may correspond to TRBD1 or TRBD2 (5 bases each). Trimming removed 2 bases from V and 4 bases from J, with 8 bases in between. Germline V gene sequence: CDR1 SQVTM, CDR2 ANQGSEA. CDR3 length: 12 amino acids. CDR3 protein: CSVEWGRETQYF. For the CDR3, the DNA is TGCAGCGTTGAATGGGGGAGAGAGACCCAGTACTTC. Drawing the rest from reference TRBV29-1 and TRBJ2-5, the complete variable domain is SAVISQKPSRDICQRGTSLTIQCQVDSQVTMMFWYRQQPGQSLTLIATANQGSEATYESGFVIDKFPISRPNLTFSTLTVSNMSPEDSSIYLCSVEWGRETQYFGPGTRLLVL.

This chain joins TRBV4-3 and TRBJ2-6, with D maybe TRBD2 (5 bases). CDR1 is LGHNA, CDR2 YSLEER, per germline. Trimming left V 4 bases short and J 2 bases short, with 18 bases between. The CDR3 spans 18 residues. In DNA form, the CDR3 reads TGCGCCAGCAGCCCCTCAAACGGGGTCCTGGCTGGGGCCAACGTCCTGACTTTC. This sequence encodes CASSPSNGVLAGANVLTF.

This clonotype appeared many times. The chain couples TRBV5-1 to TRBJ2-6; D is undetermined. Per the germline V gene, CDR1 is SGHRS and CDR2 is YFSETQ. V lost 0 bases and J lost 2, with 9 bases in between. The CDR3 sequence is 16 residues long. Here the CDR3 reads CASSLEARTGANVLTF. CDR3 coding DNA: TGCGCCAGCAGCTTGGAGGCGAGAACTGGGGCCAACGTCCTGACTTTC.

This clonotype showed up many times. CDR3 residues: CASSLVVETEQYF. The CDR3, as DNA: TGTGCCAGCAGCTTAGTCGTGGAGACCGAGCAGTACTTC. The chain combines TRBV11-2 with TRBJ2-7; D is uncertain. The CDR3 is made up of 13 amino acids. CDR1 is SGHAT and CDR2 is FQNNGV in the germline V gene. Trimming pared 1 base from V and 6 bases from J, leaving 10 bases between. The full variable domain, with the rest looked up from reference TRBV11-2 and TRBJ2-7, is EAGVAQSPRYKIIEKRQSVAFWCNPISGHATLYWYQQILGQGPKLLIQFQNNGVVDDSQLPKDRFSAERLKGVDSTLKIQPAKLEDSAVYLCASSLVVETEQYFGPGTRLTVT.

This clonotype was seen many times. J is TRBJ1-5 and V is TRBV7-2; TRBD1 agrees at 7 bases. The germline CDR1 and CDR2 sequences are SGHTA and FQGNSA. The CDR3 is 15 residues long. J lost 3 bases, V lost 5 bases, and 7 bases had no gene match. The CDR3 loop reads CASSLQGPSNQPQHF. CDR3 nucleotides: TGTGCCAGCAGCCTACAGGGGCCCTCCAATCAGCCCCAGCATTTT.

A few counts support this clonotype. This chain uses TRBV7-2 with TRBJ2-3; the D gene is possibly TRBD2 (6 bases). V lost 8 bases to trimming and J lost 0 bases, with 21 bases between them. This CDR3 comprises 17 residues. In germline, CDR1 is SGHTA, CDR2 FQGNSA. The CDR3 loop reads CASQRVEGPLSTDTQYF. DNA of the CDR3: TGTGCCAGCCAACGGGTGGAGGGACCGCTTAGCACAGATACGCAGTATTTT.